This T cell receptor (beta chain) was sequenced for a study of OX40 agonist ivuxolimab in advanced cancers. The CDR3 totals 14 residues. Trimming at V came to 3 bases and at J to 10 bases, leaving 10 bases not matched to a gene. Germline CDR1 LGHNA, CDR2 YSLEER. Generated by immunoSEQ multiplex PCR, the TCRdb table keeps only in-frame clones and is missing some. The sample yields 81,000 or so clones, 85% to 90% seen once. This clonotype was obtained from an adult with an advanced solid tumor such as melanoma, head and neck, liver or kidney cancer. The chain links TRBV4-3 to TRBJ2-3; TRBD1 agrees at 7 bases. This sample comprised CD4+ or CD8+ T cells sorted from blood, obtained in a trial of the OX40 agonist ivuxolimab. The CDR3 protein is CASSQGPDQGAQYF. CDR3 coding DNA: TGCGCCAGCAGCCAGGGCCCTGATCAGGGGGCGCAGTATTTT.